The rows below give T cell receptor beta chains drawn from one sample of a study of naive and memory T cell subsets. TCRdb used MiXCR to reprocess the 5' RACE reads, holding one entry per CDR3 protein. Here the sample spans approximately 22,000 distinct CDR3 sequences, 4% to 4.5% being singletons. The receptors stem from a male donor in good health. Both conserved end residues are part of each CDR3. The D gene is left open where the match is weak. Expanded clones get a size class; other rows say once, few or many, or leave the size out.

few	-	TRBV19	TRBJ2-2	TGTGCCAGTAGTAGAAACATACTAAACGCGAACACCGGGGAGCTGTTTTTT	CASSRNILNANTGELFF
many	TRBD1	TRBV29-1	TRBJ2-1	TGCAGCGTTGACGGACAGGGGCCCAATGAGCAGTTCTTC	CSVDGQGPNEQFF
many	-	TRBV20-1	TRBJ2-3	TGCAGTGCTAGAGTGGTGGGGGGGCCAACAGATACGCAGTATTTT	CSARVVGGPTDTQYF
medium-sized	TRBD2	TRBV6-4	TRBJ2-2	TGTGCCAGCAGTAGCGGGACGAACACCGGGGAGCTGTTTTTT	CASSSGTNTGELFF
many	-	TRBV6-5	TRBJ2-1	TGTGCCAGCAGTTACTCATATAGCCATGAGCAGTTCTTC	CASSYSYSHEQFF
many	-	TRBV5-1	TRBJ2-1	TGCGCCAGCAGCTTACAGGGCTATGAGCAGTTCTTC	CASSLQGYEQFF
many	TRBD1	TRBV6-2/TRBV6-3	TRBJ1-1	TGTGCCAGCAGGGACGAGAGACAGGGGGGGGACACTGAAGCTTTCTTT	CASRDERQGGDTEAFF
many	-	TRBV11-2	TRBJ1-6	TGTGCCAGCAGCTTACTTTTGGCCTCTAAATCACCCCTCCACTTT	CASSLLLASKSPLHF
few	-	TRBV19	TRBJ1-5	TGTGCCACCAACTGGGGGGGCCGGGGCAATCAGCCCCAGCATTTT	CATNWGGRGNQPQHF
-	-	TRBV3-1	TRBJ1-6	TGTGCCAGCAGCTGGGACTCACCACACGAGAATGATAATTCACCCCTCCACTTT	CASSWDSPHENDNSPLHF
many	TRBD1	TRBV12-3/TRBV12-4	TRBJ1-2	TGTGCCAGCAGCCAGGGGGCTTGGTATGGCTACACCTTC	CASSQGAWYGYTF
many	-	TRBV27	TRBJ2-2	TGTGCCAGCAGTTTAACTGGACCCGGGGAGCTGTTTTTT	CASSLTGPGELFF
many	TRBD1	TRBV28	TRBJ1-5	TGTGCCAGCAGGGTCGGACAGGGGGTAAGTCAGCCCCAGCATTTT	CASRVGQGVSQPQHF
many	-	TRBV18	TRBJ1-1	TGTGCCAGCTCACCACAGGCGGCGGGGAGCCAAGCTTTCTTT	CASSPQAAGSQAFF
many	TRBD1	TRBV15	TRBJ2-2	TGTGCCACCAGCAGAGACCGGGACAGCACCGGGGAGCTGTTTTTT	CATSRDRDSTGELFF
many	-	TRBV7-3	TRBJ2-7	TGTGCCAGCAGCTTACCACAGGAGCAGTACTTC	CASSLPQEQYF
-	TRBD1	TRBV30	TRBJ1-2	TGTGCCTGGTCACTCGGACAGGGGGCTTTCTATGGCTACACCTTC	CAWSLGQGAFYGYTF
many	TRBD2	TRBV10-2	TRBJ2-1	TGCGCCAGCAAGGCTAGCGGGATTTACAATGAGCAGTTCTTC	CASKASGIYNEQFF
many	-	TRBV12-3/TRBV12-4	TRBJ2-7	TGTGCCAGCAGTCGCCTGGGGAGGAGGGGAGAAAACGAGCAGTACTTC	CASSRLGRRGENEQYF
many	-	TRBV5-1	TRBJ2-6	TGCGCCAGCAGCATGGGACTCCTCTCTGGGGCCAACGTCCTGACTTTC	CASSMGLLSGANVLTF
few	-	TRBV6-5	TRBJ2-1	TGTGCCAGCAGTTACTCGACTCTGGGTACTTTAGAGCAGTTCTTC	CASSYSTLGTLEQFF
many	TRBD1	TRBV11-2	TRBJ2-5	TGTGCCAGCAGCAAATTGACAGGGGGGCAGACCCAGTACTTC	CASSKLTGGQTQYF